The 21 T cell receptor beta chains reported below all come from one sample, sequenced in a study of T cell repertoires in cytomegalovirus infection. TCRdb ran MiXCR on the reads and lists one entry per CDR3 protein. Here the sample spans about 530,000 distinct CDR3 sequences, about 30% being singletons. Material: PBMCs. Receptors were obtained from a human donor in good health (CMV status not recorded). Some clones in this sample may be carry-over from other donors' samples.

This clonotype has a count of ten or more. This chain connects TRBV11-3 to TRBJ2-7; TRBD2 aligns across 12 bases. CDR1 is SGHNT, CDR2 YENEEA, per germline. The CDR3 runs 15 residues. The ends lost 4 bases at V and 3 bases at J; junction bases unmatched: 4. The CDR3 sequence is CASSSGLAGGYEQYV. The CDR3 DNA reads as TGTGCCAGCAGCTCGGGACTAGCGGGTGGCTACGAGCAGTACGTC.

This chain joins TRBV14 and TRBJ2-7, with D perhaps matching TRBD2 (5 bases). V was shortened by 3 bases and J by 3 bases, with 18 bases between the two germline ends. Germline V gene sequence: CDR1 SGHDN, CDR2 FVKESK. This CDR3 is built from 16 residues. CDR3 amino acids: CASSHGIWSDYYEQYV. In nucleotides, the CDR3 is TGTGCCAGCAGCCATGGGATTTGGTCAGACTACTACGAGCAGTACGTC.

This clonotype was seen many times. The V call is TRBV7-2, the J call TRBJ2-5, with TRBD2 as a possible D gene (5 bases). V was trimmed by 8 bases and J by 4 bases, leaving 5 bases between them. This CDR3 is 10 amino acids long. Germline loops: CDR1 SGHTA, CDR2 FQGNSA. The CDR3, as DNA: TGTGCCAGCGGGAGAGAGACCCAGTACTTC. This sequence encodes CASGRETQYF.

This clonotype was recorded a few times. This chain uses TRBV6-2 or TRBV6-3 with TRBJ1-2; the D is unclear. The CDR3 spans 16 residues. Between the trimmed V and J ends, which lost 2 bases and 6 bases, there was a span of 19 bases. Germline-derived CDR1 and CDR2 are MNHEY and SVGEGT. CDR3 in DNA: TGTGCCAGCAGTTACGGGTCGGCGGCCCCAATGGATGGCTACACCTTC. It is translated as CASSYGSAAPMDGYTF.

This sequence joins TRBV4-2 and TRBJ2-7; D assignment may be TRBD1 or TRBD2 (5 bases each). V was trimmed by 1 base and J by 2 bases, leaving 18 bases between them. CDR3 length equals 17 residues. The germline V gene encodes CDR1 LGHNA and CDR2 YNFKEQ. The CDR3 spells CASSQGEGTGTTYEQYF. CDR3 DNA sequence: TGTGCCAGCAGCCAAGGAGAGGGAACAGGAACTACCTACGAGCAGTACTTC.

This clonotype has only a few counts. The chain has TRBV2 and TRBJ1-1; D uncertain. The germline V gene has CDR1 SNHLY and CDR2 FYNNEI. The CDR3 consists of 15 residues. V was shortened by 6 bases and J by 4 bases, with 18 bases between the two germline ends. CDR3 sequence reads: CASRPRMWEATEAFF. The DNA for the CDR3 is TGTGCCAGCAGGCCCCGCATGTGGGAGGCCACTGAAGCTTTCTTT.

The chain couples TRBV6-2 or TRBV6-3 to TRBJ2-5; D is perhaps TRBD2 (5 bases). This CDR3 has 11 residues. V lost 6 bases and J lost 7, with 9 bases in between. Germline assignment: CDR1 MNHEY and CDR2 SVGEGT. DNA for the CDR3: TGTGCCAGCAGAGATGGAGGGACCCAGTACTTC. This gives the protein CASRDGGTQYF.

Ten or more counts support this clonotype. The chain is built from TRBV4-1 and TRBJ1-1; a weak D match, TRBD1 (6 bases). The CDR3 sequence is 16 residues long. V was cut by 4 bases and J by 0 bases, with 15 bases left in between. Per germline, CDR1 MGHRA and CDR2 YSYEKL. The CDR3 loop is CASSLQTGNMNTEAFF. The CDR3 coding sequence is TGCGCCAGCAGCCTACAAACAGGGAACATGAACACTGAAGCTTTCTTT.

The rearrangement links TRBV7-2 to TRBJ2-7, with a weak D call TRBD1 (6 bases). Between the trimmed V and J ends, which lost 2 bases and 4 bases, there was a span of 12 bases. CDR3 length: 14 amino acids. In germline, CDR1 is SGHTA, CDR2 FQGNSA. The DNA of the CDR3 is TGTGCCAGCAGCTTATCTGCAGGGGTGTACGAGCAGTACGTC. Protein sequence: CASSLSAGVYEQYV.

In this sample, this clonotype turned up many times. The chain carries TRBV7-8 and TRBJ2-2; tentative D call: TRBD1 (7 bases). This CDR3 comprises 16 residues. V was pared by 0 bases and J by 5 bases, with 13 bases between. Germline assignment: CDR1 SGHVS and CDR2 FQNEAQ. The CDR3 protein is CASSLAARGVTGELFF. CDR3 nucleotides: TGTGCCAGCAGCTTAGCCGCCAGGGGGGTAACCGGGGAGCTGTTTTTT.

The rearrangement uses TRBV27 and TRBJ2-3; 8 bases agree with TRBD2. Trimming took 5 bases from V and 0 from J; bases not matched to a gene: 10. The CDR3 consists of 17 residues. The germline CDR1 and CDR2 sequences are MNHEY and SMNVEV (reference sequence). CDR3: CASSPPRGGGSTDTQYF. The DNA of the CDR3 is TGTGCCAGCAGTCCCCCTCGGGGGGGGGGAAGCACAGATACGCAGTATTTT.

This chain links TRBV7-4 with TRBJ2-7, with a possible D match to TRBD1 (5 bases). CDR3 length: 16 amino acids. Germline CDR1 reads SGHVT; CDR2 reads SQSDAQ. V gave up 1 base and J gave up 5 bases, with 18 bases separating them. Written as DNA, the CDR3 is TGTGCCAGCAGCTTAGAGGTAGGGGCAGGGATACACGAGCAGTACTTC. It encodes CASSLEVGAGIHEQYF.

The chain joins TRBV28 to TRBJ1-5, with TRBD1 matching 7 bases. The CDR3 loop spans 14 amino acids. Losses at the gene ends were 7 bases for V and 4 bases for J; bases not matched to a gene: 7. Germline lookup yields CDR1 MDHEN and CDR2 SYDVKM. This CDR3 is CASIFGTANQPQHF. The CDR3 DNA reads TGTGCCAGCATCTTCGGGACAGCTAATCAGCCCCAGCATTTT.

The gene calls are TRBV12-3 or TRBV12-4 and TRBJ2-1, with D possibly being TRBD2 (6 bases). This CDR3 region has 12 residues. V lost 0 bases and J 12 bases, leaving 9 bases between the germline ends. The chain's CDR3 is CASSLARGAQFF. The CDR3 DNA reads as TGTGCCAGCAGTTTAGCTCGCGGGGCGCAGTTCTTC.

J is TRBJ1-3 and V is TRBV6-5, with a possible D match to TRBD1 (5 bases). Germline CDR1 and CDR2: MNHEY and SVGAGI. This CDR3 has 16 amino acids. V lost 0 bases and J 0 bases, leaving 9 bases between the germline ends. CDR3 protein: CASSYSKGLSGNTIYF. The CDR3 nucleotides are TGTGCCAGCAGTTACTCGAAGGGACTCTCTGGAAACACCATATATTTT.

V gene TRBV7-9 combines with J gene TRBJ2-1; 11 nucleotides match TRBD2. There are 15 residues in the CDR3. Germline CDR1 is SEHNR and CDR2 is FQNEAQ (reference sequence). The ends lost 4 bases at V and 12 bases at J; junction bases unmatched: 11. In DNA, the CDR3 is TGTGCCAGCAGCTCACCGGGACTAGCGGTACTCGGGCAGTTCTTC. It yields the protein CASSSPGLAVLGQFF. Complete variable domain (other parts from reference TRBV7-9 and TRBJ2-1): DTGVSQNPRHKITKRGQNVTFRCDPISEHNRLYWYRQTLGQGPEFLTYFQNEAQLEKSRLLSDRFSAERPKGSFSTLEIQRTEQGDSAMYLCASSSPGLAVLGQFFGPGTRLTVL.

The chain has TRBV29-1 and TRBJ2-3, with D maybe TRBD2 (6 bases). Trimming took off 4 bases at V and 3 bases at J, with 8 bases between the two ends. The germline gives CDR1 SQVTM, CDR2 ANQGSEA. The CDR3 sequence is 12 residues long. CDR3 DNA: TGCAGCGTTGTTCGGGAGACAGATACGCAGTATTTT. This encodes CSVVRETDTQYF.

This clonotype has at least ten counts. The chain has TRBV7-2 and TRBJ1-1; D perhaps matches TRBD1 (5 bases). The CDR3 length is 15 residues. Looked up from germline, CDR1 is SGHTA and CDR2 is FQGNSA. V was cut by 2 bases and J by 7 bases, with 17 bases left in between. This chain's CDR3 is CASSLTRVRGGEAFF. The CDR3 coding sequence is TGTGCCAGCAGCTTAACTCGCGTACGGGGCGGTGAAGCTTTCTTT.

The rearrangement joins TRBV12-5 to TRBJ2-1, with D tentatively TRBD1 (5 bases). CDR3 size: 13 residues. Germline V CDR1 and CDR2: LGHNT, FRNRAP. V gave up 6 bases and J gave up 3 bases, with 9 bases separating them. The DNA of the CDR3 is TGTGCTAGTGGCCCAGACAGCTACAATGAGCAGTTCTTC. Translation gives CASGPDSYNEQFF.

The sample holds a few counts of this clonotype. This chain links TRBV20-1 with TRBJ2-1; 11 bases fit TRBD2. V shed 6 bases and J 0 bases; nucleotides not matched to a gene: 13. This CDR3 has 18 residues. Germline lookup yields CDR1 DFQATT and CDR2 SNEGSKA (reference sequence). The DNA for the CDR3 is TGCAGTGCCGCGTCAGCCCCGGGACTAGCGGTCTCCTACAATGAGCAGTTCTTC. It translates to CSAASAPGLAVSYNEQFF.

The V gene is TRBV24-1, the J gene TRBJ2-2; 7 bases line up with TRBD1. The V segment lost 4 bases and the J segment 4 bases; nucleotides outside the gene matches: 5. The CDR3 sequence is 15 residues long. From germline, CDR1 is KGHDR and CDR2 SFDVKD. CDR3 DNA: TGTGCCACCAGTGAAGAGGGACAGCCCACCGGGGAGCTGTTTTTT. Its protein product is CATSEEGQPTGELFF.